Each of the 23 T cell receptor beta chains below was sequenced from the same sample in a study of shared clonotypes between healthy human individuals. The data were produced by immunoSEQ multiplex PCR, yet TCRdb's version contains in-frame clones alone and is incomplete. The sample has 2 million to 2.5 million clones, approximately 96% seen once. Sequencing input: naive CD4+ T cells sorted from blood. Documented subset: CD45RA+ positively selected. The receptors derive from a man younger than 35 in good health.

V gene TRBV2 combines with J gene TRBJ2-3; 9 nucleotides agree with TRBD2. The germline CDR1 and CDR2 sequences are SNHLY and FYNNEI. CDR3 size: 17 residues. The V and J ends lost 6 bases and 0 bases, in that order; junction bases with no gene match: 10. In nucleotides, the CDR3 is TGTGCCAGCAGCTTCGCCGGACTAGCGATTAGCACAGATACGCAGTATTTT. It encodes CASSFAGLAISTDTQYF.

Concerning this clone itself: Other DNA sequences in this specimen translate into the identical CDR3. The chain carries TRBV18 and TRBJ2-7; the match to TRBD2 covers 7 bases. V was pared by 6 bases and J by 4 bases, with 6 bases of the junction left unmatched. The germline CDR1 and CDR2 sequences are KGHSH and LQKENI. The CDR3 totals 13 residues. CDR3 region: CASSPTGGYEQYF. The CDR3 DNA sequence: TGTGCCAGCTCCCCCACGGGGGGTTACGAGCAGTACTTC.

This clone appeared a single time. J is TRBJ2-3 and V is TRBV27, with D tentatively TRBD2 (6 bases). The CDR3 is made up of 15 amino acids. The V and J ends lost 5 bases and 7 bases respectively, with 19 bases between them. From germline, CDR1 is MNHEY and CDR2 SMNVEV (reference sequence). CDR3 DNA: TGTGCCAGCAGTCCACTTCGGGTTGCGGGGAATACGCAGTATTTT. This translates into CASSPLRVAGNTQYF.

This clone is a singleton in its sample. The rearrangement links TRBV10-3 to TRBJ2-5; D may correspond to TRBD1 or TRBD2 (5 bases each). Germline V CDR1 and CDR2: ENHRY, SYGVKD. The V gene lost 6 bases and the J gene lost 5 bases, with 10 bases spanning the gap. The CDR3 spans 12 residues. The CDR3 region is CAIRGDPETQYF. Here the CDR3 DNA reads TGTGCCATCAGGGGGGACCCCGAGACCCAGTACTTC.

V gene TRBV6-6 combines with J gene TRBJ1-4; 9 positions agree with TRBD1. The CDR3 totals 15 residues. Trimming removed 6 bases from V and 2 bases from J; junction bases left unmatched: 4. Germline loops: CDR1 MNHNY, CDR2 SVGAGI (reference sequence). The CDR3 reads CASRKGTGTNEKLFF. CDR3 nucleotide sequence: TGTGCCAGCAGAAAGGGGACAGGGACTAATGAAAAACTGTTTTTT.

The chain couples TRBV7-9 to TRBJ1-4; TRBD1 is a possible D gene (5 bases). Germline lookup yields CDR1 SEHNR and CDR2 FQNEAQ (reference sequence). Trimming cost V 2 bases and J 3 bases, with 13 bases left between them. The CDR3 totals 16 residues. In nucleotides, the CDR3 is TGTGCCAGCAGCTTATCAGGGATAGTCCCTAATGAAAAACTGTTTTTT. This translates into CASSLSGIVPNEKLFF.

The V gene is TRBV9, the J gene TRBJ1-6; unclear D gene. Germline lookup yields CDR1 SGDLS and CDR2 YYNGEE. The V and J ends lost 0 bases and 9 bases respectively, with 16 bases between them. The CDR3 loop spans 16 amino acids. The CDR3 nucleotides read TGTGCCAGCAGCGTAGGAATATTGGACCAGTTTTCACCCCTCCACTTT. Amino acids: CASSVGILDQFSPLHF.

The V and J genes are TRBV6-4 and TRBJ1-2; no reliable D call. Germline-derived CDR1 and CDR2 are MRHNA and SNTAGT. V was shortened by 3 bases and J by 2 bases, with 13 bases between the two germline ends. CDR3 length: 15 amino acids. CDR3 nucleotides: TGTGCCAGCAGTGAAGAACCCGGGGTAAACTATGGCTACACCTTC. Residues: CASSEEPGVNYGYTF.

Comments on this clone: One end of the junction varies from germline; a read error may be responsible. This chain uses TRBV28 with TRBJ1-2; maybe TRBD1 (5 bases). Looked up from germline, CDR1 is MDHEN and CDR2 is SYDVKM. This CDR3 comprises 14 residues. This chain's CDR3 is CQTGGTRADYGYTF. In DNA, the CDR3 is TGCCAGACTGGAGGGACGAGGGCGGACTATGGCTACACCTTC.

Remarks on this clone: The identical CDR3 is also encoded by other nucleotide sequences in the sample. This sequence joins TRBV11-2 and TRBJ2-5, with D perhaps matching TRBD2 (5 bases). Germline values: CDR1 SGHAT, CDR2 FQNNGV. The length of the CDR3 is 13 residues. Trimming removed 5 bases from V and 3 bases from J, with 10 bases in between. The CDR3 DNA follows: TGTGCCAGCAGCCGGGGTGAGAAAGAGACCCAGTACTTC. Translated, it gives CASSRGEKETQYF. The full variable domain, its missing parts supplied by reference TRBV11-2 and TRBJ2-5, is EAGVAQSPRYKIIEKRQSVAFWCNPISGHATLYWYQQILGQGPKLLIQFQNNGVVDDSQLPKDRFSAERLKGVDSTLKIQPAKLEDSAVYLCASSRGEKETQYFGPGTRLLVL.

The V gene is TRBV19, the J gene TRBJ1-3, with TRBD1 matching 8 bases. This CDR3 comprises 13 residues. V was pared by 7 bases and J by 4 bases, with 3 bases of the junction left unmatched. Germline V lookup: CDR1 LNHDA, CDR2 SQIVND (reference sequence). The CDR3 bases are TGTGCCAGTATACAGGGGGTAGGAAACACCATATATTTT. This encodes CASIQGVGNTIYF.

This clone has a single count. One end of the junction does not line up with germline, which may come from a read error. V is TRBV7-7 and J is TRBJ2-1; D is ambiguous. The germline gives CDR1 SSHAT, CDR2 FNYEAQ (reference sequence). This CDR3 contains 14 residues. CDR3 sequence (DNA): TGTGCTAGCAGCTTAGAGAGGACGGACAATGAGCAGTTCTTC. Residues: CASSLERTDNEQFF.

Notes on this clone: The sample carries other DNA sequences with the same CDR3. Here the CDR3 reads CASSLGHEQFF. DNA for the CDR3: TGTGCCAGCAGCTTAGGACATGAGCAGTTCTTC. The J gene is TRBJ2-1, the V gene TRBV7-9; D remains ambiguous. With 1 base removed from V and 8 bases from J, the gap between germline ends came to 3 bases. Germline CDR1 is SEHNR and CDR2 is FQNEAQ (reference sequence). The CDR3 is 11 residues long. The full variable domain, in which reference TRBV7-9 and TRBJ2-1 provide the parts outside the CDR3, is DTGVSQNPRHKITKRGQNVTFRCDPISEHNRLYWYRQTLGQGPEFLTYFQNEAQLEKSRLLSDRFSAERPKGSFSTLEIQRTEQGDSAMYLCASSLGHEQFFGPGTRLTVL.

The genes are TRBV5-1 and TRBJ1-6; D gene unclear. The CDR3 is made up of 15 amino acids. The germline gives CDR1 SGHRS, CDR2 YFSETQ. V lost 4 bases and J 7 bases, leaving 15 bases between the germline ends. The CDR3: CASSIDLQVNSPLHF. CDR3 sequence (DNA): TGCGCCAGCAGCATAGATTTACAAGTAAATTCACCCCTCCACTTT.

This sequence joins TRBV7-8 and TRBJ1-2; tentatively, D is TRBD1 (5 bases). V lost 5 bases, J lost 4 bases, and 14 bases lay in between. The CDR3 has 14 residues. The germline V gene has CDR1 SGHVS and CDR2 FQNEAQ. CDR3 in DNA: TGTGCCAGCAGCGTAGGGACTAGCCCCTATGGCTACACCTTC. It specifies CASSVGTSPYGYTF.

The gene calls are TRBV2 and TRBJ2-6; D unresolved. V lost 4 bases to trimming and J lost 0 bases, with 7 bases between them. The germline gives CDR1 SNHLY, CDR2 FYNNEI. This CDR3 is built from 15 residues. This CDR3 is CASSGMTSGANVLTF. CDR3 nucleotides: TGTGCCAGCAGTGGTATGACCTCTGGGGCCAACGTCCTGACTTTC.

DNA for the CDR3: TGTGCCATCAGTGTTATGGGGAATGAGCAGTTCTTC. It is translated as CAISVMGNEQFF. This chain connects TRBV10-3 to TRBJ2-1, with D unclear. Trimming cost V 4 bases and J 7 bases, with 8 bases left between them. This CDR3 is 12 amino acids long. From germline, CDR1 is ENHRY and CDR2 SYGVKD.

CDR3 protein: CASSENQGGQPQHF. The CDR3 nucleotides read TGCGCCAGCAGTGAGAACCAGGGCGGTCAGCCCCAGCATTTT. V is TRBV10-1 and J is TRBJ1-5; tentative D call: TRBD1 (5 bases). Germline CDR1 WNHNN, CDR2 SYGVQD (reference sequence). The CDR3 is 14 residues long. Trimming pared 2 bases from V and 6 bases from J, leaving 11 bases between.

V is TRBV29-1 and J is TRBJ1-1; TRBD1 aligns across 7 bases. Germline values: CDR1 SQVTM, CDR2 ANQGSEA. J lost 5 bases, V lost 3 bases, and 15 bases had no gene match. This CDR3 has 16 amino acids. CDR3 loop: CSVDYPLRGRVTEAFF. In DNA form, the CDR3 reads TGCAGCGTTGATTACCCCCTCAGGGGGAGGGTAACTGAAGCTTTCTTT.

This chain uses TRBV4-1 with TRBJ1-1; 8 nucleotides agree with TRBD1. CDR1 is MGHRA and CDR2 is YSYEKL in the germline V gene. The CDR3 is 20 residues long. J lost 4 bases, V lost 6 bases, and 25 bases had no gene match. Written as DNA, the CDR3 is TGCGCCAGCAGTCCCGGGACAGGTAGCAGAATAGGACCTGAGGGCACTGAAGCTTTCTTT. Protein product: CASSPGTGSRIGPEGTEAFF.

The chain links TRBV4-3 to TRBJ1-4; no clear D gene. The CDR3 totals 13 residues. Germline V lookup: CDR1 LGHNA, CDR2 YSLEER. With 1 base removed from V and 3 bases from J, the gap between germline ends came to 3 bases. CDR3 loop: CASSQGPNEKLFF. DNA for the CDR3: TGCGCCAGCAGCCAAGGACCTAATGAAAAACTGTTTTTT.

V gene TRBV7-2 combines with J gene TRBJ2-5; TRBD1 matches at 7 bases. Per the germline V gene, CDR1 is SGHTA and CDR2 is FQGNSA. The CDR3 is 15 amino acids. Germline trimming cut 5 bases from V and 3 bases from J; bases unmatched to any gene: 9. The CDR3 is CASSKQGSGEETQYF. The CDR3 bases are TGTGCCAGCAGCAAACAGGGGAGTGGGGAAGAGACCCAGTACTTC.

The chain couples TRBV11-2 to TRBJ2-2; D tentatively fits TRBD1 or TRBD2 (6 bases each). The germline gives CDR1 SGHAT, CDR2 FQNNGV. The ends were cut back, 2 bases at V and 8 bases at J, with 27 bases in the middle. The CDR3 runs to 19 residues. The CDR3 sequence is CASSLKYRGLPSLLGELFF. CDR3 coding DNA: TGTGCCAGCAGCTTAAAGTATCGGGGGCTCCCGTCACTATTGGGGGAGCTGTTTTTT.